Each of the 24 T cell receptor beta chains below was sequenced from the same sample in a study of metastatic and nonmetastatic thyroid tumors. TCRdb reprocessed the PCR reads via MiXCR. The sample has about 6,200 clones, roughly 32% seen once; the top ten hold roughly 19%. Every patient underwent thyroid surgery untreated. The sequenced sample consisted of adjacent normal tissue. These receptors were collected from a female donor with papillary thyroid cancer or a benign thyroid nodule (not recorded which). Some clones in this sample may be carry-over from other donors' samples.

This clone was counted a few times. V usage is TRBV30 and J usage is TRBJ2-7, with D possibly matching TRBD1 (5 bases). CDR1 is GTSNPN, CDR2 SVGIG, per germline (reference sequence). V lost 2 bases and J 5 bases, leaving 7 bases between the germline ends. The CDR3 is 11 residues long. CDR3 amino acids: CAWSFRDEQYF. As DNA, the CDR3 is TGTGCCTGGAGTTTCAGGGACGAGCAGTACTTC.

The chain uses TRBV20-1 and TRBJ2-2, with a tentative D call TRBD1 (5 bases). This CDR3 has 13 amino acids. Trimming cost V 3 bases and J 9 bases, with 14 bases left between them. CDR1 DFQATT and CDR2 SNEGSKA come from the germline V gene (reference sequence). The DNA for the CDR3 is TGCAGTGCTAGCCACCTACAGGAAAGGGAGCTGTTTTTT. Translating it yields CSASHLQERELFF.

The chain carries TRBV6-1 and TRBJ2-7; no reliable D call. The CDR3 has 13 amino acids. Per germline, CDR1 MNHNS and CDR2 SASEGT. Trimming shortened V by 1 base and J by 6 bases, and 10 bases separated the two germline ends. The CDR3 here is CASSEGGGGEQYF. CDR3 nucleotides: TGTGCCAGCAGTGAAGGAGGCGGCGGCGAGCAGTACTTC.

In regard to this clone: Within the sample, other DNA sequences also encode this same CDR3. The rearrangement joins TRBV24-1 to TRBJ2-3; weak D call: TRBD1 (6 bases). This CDR3 comprises 14 residues. The V end lost 3 bases, the J end lost 6 bases, and 12 bases lay between the germline ends. CDR1 and CDR2 from the germline V gene are KGHDR and SFDVKD. The chain's CDR3 is CATSDAGQGDTQYF. The CDR3 nucleotides read TGTGCCACCAGTGATGCCGGGCAGGGGGATACGCAGTATTTT.

J is TRBJ2-7 and V is TRBV4-1; D not certain. This CDR3 is 15 amino acids long. The V end lost 3 bases, the J end lost 0 bases, and 12 bases lay between the germline ends. CDR1 and CDR2 from the germline V gene are MGHRA and YSYEKL. CDR3 DNA sequence: TGCGCCAGCAGCCATGGCGTCGCAACCTCCTACGAGCAGTACTTC. Amino acid sequence: CASSHGVATSYEQYF.

This clone was found a few times. J is TRBJ1-1 and V is TRBV10-1; D gene ambiguous. Germline CDR1 WNHNN, CDR2 SYGVQD (reference sequence). CDR3 length: 13 residues. With 6 bases removed from V and 0 bases from J, the gap between germline ends came to 8 bases. CDR3 DNA: TGCGCCAGCAGCGTGTCCCTGAACACTGAAGCTTTCTTT. Protein sequence: CASSVSLNTEAFF.

This clone was observed a few times. This chain connects TRBV11-2 to TRBJ2-7; 9 bases fit TRBD2. Germline assignment: CDR1 SGHAT and CDR2 FQNNGV. The CDR3 runs 16 residues. V dropped 4 bases and J dropped 0; count of bases not matched to a gene: 7. In DNA form, the CDR3 reads TGTGCCAGCAGCTCCGCCTCGGGACTAGCCTCCTACGAGCAGTACTTC. It is translated as CASSSASGLASYEQYF.

The rearrangement uses TRBV19 and TRBJ1-4; tentative D call: TRBD1 (5 bases). The V end was cut by 7 bases, the J end by 5 bases, with 14 bases between. This CDR3 is built from 14 residues. CDR1 and CDR2 from the germline V gene are LNHDA and SQIVND (reference sequence). The chain's CDR3 is CASKERGPNEKLFF. CDR3 DNA: TGTGCCAGTAAGGAGAGGGGTCCAAATGAAAAACTGTTTTTT.

This chain joins TRBV20-1 and TRBJ1-2; TRBD1 might be the D (6 bases). V was pared by 0 bases and J by 1 base, with 18 bases between. CDR1 is DFQATT, CDR2 SNEGSKA, per germline (reference sequence). The CDR3 has 17 amino acids. The CDR3 sequence is CSARDEGRQESNYGYTF. The CDR3 region has the DNA TGCAGTGCTAGAGATGAAGGGCGACAGGAGAGTAACTATGGCTACACCTTC.

The rearrangement uses TRBV5-1 and TRBJ2-7, with D tentatively TRBD1 (5 bases). The CDR3 loop spans 13 amino acids. Per germline, CDR1 SGHRS and CDR2 YFSETQ. Trimming left V 2 bases short and J 6 bases short, with 12 bases between. CDR3 sequence: CASSLEVRGEQYF. CDR3 DNA: TGCGCCAGCAGCTTAGAAGTAAGGGGCGAGCAGTACTTC.

The chain joins TRBV7-2 to TRBJ2-7; 8 nucleotides line up with TRBD2. J lost 3 bases, V lost 2 bases, and 0 bases had no gene match. Germline assignment: CDR1 SGHTA and CDR2 FQGNSA. The CDR3 has 13 amino acids. CDR3 protein: CASSLSGGYEQYF. In DNA form, the CDR3 reads TGTGCCAGCAGCTTAAGCGGGGGCTACGAGCAGTACTTC.

This chain connects TRBV28 to TRBJ1-6; D is perhaps TRBD1 (5 bases). V shed 1 base and J shed 8 bases, with 15 bases lying between them. This CDR3 is 16 amino acids long. The germline V gene has CDR1 MDHEN and CDR2 SYDVKM. CDR3 bases: TGTGCCAGCAGTTTATCCCCAGGATTCAGGGATTCACCCCTCCACTTT. This translates into CASSLSPGFRDSPLHF. The full variable domain, completed using reference TRBV28 and TRBJ1-6, is DVKVTQSSRYLVKRTGEKVFLECVQDMDHENMFWYRQDPGLGLRLIYFSYDVKMKEKGDIPEGYSVSREKKERFSLILESASTNQTSMYLCASSLSPGFRDSPLHFGNGTRLTVT.

Only a few counts were recorded for this clone. CDR3 sequence (DNA): TGTGCCAGCAGTTTGTGGGAGGCTCCCCAAACAGATACGCAGTATTTT. Amino acid sequence: CASSLWEAPQTDTQYF. V and J are TRBV28 and TRBJ2-3; D is perhaps TRBD2 (6 bases). V lost 3 bases and J lost 3, with 16 bases in between. CDR1 and CDR2 from the germline V gene are MDHEN and SYDVKM. The CDR3 has 16 amino acids. The entire variable domain, with the rest obtained from reference TRBV28 and TRBJ2-3, is as follows: DVKVTQSSRYLVKRTGEKVFLECVQDMDHENMFWYRQDPGLGLRLIYFSYDVKMKEKGDIPEGYSVSREKKERFSLILESASTNQTSMYLCASSLWEAPQTDTQYFGPGTRLTVL.

This clone was detected a few times. The chain couples TRBV6-2 or TRBV6-3 to TRBJ2-6; D may be TRBD1 or TRBD2 (5 bases each). The CDR3 is made up of 17 amino acids. V was cut by 4 bases and J by 0 bases, with 13 bases left in between. Germline-derived CDR1 and CDR2 are MNHEY and SVGEGT. CDR3 amino acids: CASSSRQGVSGANVLTF. CDR3 bases: TGTGCCAGCAGTTCTCGGCAGGGAGTCTCTGGGGCCAACGTCCTGACTTTC.

About this clone: The junction departs from the called germline gene at one end, perhaps through a read error. The chain joins TRBV11-2 to TRBJ2-7; unclear D gene. This CDR3 is 15 amino acids long. In germline, CDR1 is SGHAT, CDR2 FQNNGV. CDR3 in amino acids: CTSSFRYILSYDQYF. The CDR3 DNA sequence: TGTACCAGCAGCTTCCGGTACATTCTCTCCTACGATCAGTACTTC.

Only a few counts were recorded for this clone. Being one base from a much bigger clone, this may be a read error. This sample includes further DNA sequences coding for the same CDR3. The V call is TRBV19, the J call TRBJ2-2, with D uncertain. Germline CDR1 LNHDA, CDR2 SQIVND (reference sequence). Trimming took 3 bases from V and 7 from J, leaving 6 bases between them. This CDR3 contains 12 residues. The CDR3: CASSIGYGELFF. The CDR3 bases are TGTGCCAGTAGTATCGGATACGGGGAGCTGTTTTTT.

This chain connects TRBV2 to TRBJ2-7, with TRBD1 matching 10 bases. The CDR3 is 13 amino acids. V was pared by 7 bases and J by 6 bases, with 6 bases of the junction left unmatched. CDR1 is SNHLY and CDR2 is FYNNEI in the germline V gene. CDR3 sequence (DNA): TGTGCCAGCAAAGGGACAGGGGAGAGCGAGCAGTACTTC. Translating it yields CASKGTGESEQYF.

The V gene is TRBV12-3 or TRBV12-4, the J gene TRBJ2-7; weak D call: TRBD1 (6 bases). V was trimmed by 11 bases and J by 1 base, leaving 18 bases between them. The CDR3 extends over 14 amino acids. Here the CDR3 reads CALVQGRSSYEQYF. CDR3 in DNA: TGTGCCCTCGTGCAGGGGCGGTCTTCCTACGAGCAGTACTTC.

This clone was detected a few times. The chain carries TRBV6-1 and TRBJ2-1, with a possible D match to TRBD2 (5 bases). CDR3 length: 14 residues. CDR1 and CDR2 (germline): MNHNS, SASEGT. V was clipped by 5 bases and J by 6 bases, with 14 bases between them. CDR3 DNA: TGTGCCAGCAGTTCCGGGATCCACGGCAATGAGCAGTTCTTC. This gives the protein CASSSGIHGNEQFF.

The chain employs TRBV6-1 and TRBJ2-7; D remains unclear. In germline, CDR1 is MNHNS, CDR2 SASEGT. Trimming removed 0 bases at V and 6 bases at J, with 15 bases between. The CDR3 spans 15 residues. The CDR3 nucleotides read TGTGCCAGCAGTGAAGCGCTTTCCTCGCTGGGCGAGCAGTACTTC. Amino acid sequence: CASSEALSSLGEQYF.

This clone was recorded a few times. The chain is built from TRBV6-4 and TRBJ2-1, with 10 nucleotides matching TRBD2. Germline CDR1 MRHNA, CDR2 SNTAGT. V was pared by 2 bases and J by 5 bases, with 9 bases of the junction left unmatched. There are 17 residues in the CDR3. The CDR3 bases are TGTGCCAGCAGTGACCCCACCACTAGCGGGACAAACAATGAGCAGTTCTTC. This codes for CASSDPTTSGTNNEQFF.

In nucleotides, the CDR3 is TGCGCCAGCAGCTTATTTCAGGGGAGCGTTTCACCCCTCCACTTT. Encoded protein: CASSLFQGSVSPLHF. V usage is TRBV5-1 and J usage is TRBJ1-6; TRBD1 might be the D (6 bases). The germline V gene encodes CDR1 SGHRS and CDR2 YFSETQ. This CDR3 spans 15 amino acids. The V end was cut by 2 bases, the J end by 9 bases, with 15 bases between.

The CDR3 DNA sequence: TGTGCCAGCAGCGTAGACATCCTGGAAGATACGCAGTATTTT. Translating gives CASSVDILEDTQYF. The chain has TRBV9 and TRBJ2-3, with no clear D. This CDR3 contains 14 residues. CDR1 is SGDLS, CDR2 YYNGEE, per germline. V was shortened by 0 bases and J by 5 bases, with 10 bases between the two germline ends.

The table lists this clone with a few counts. The chain joins TRBV24-1 to TRBJ1-2, with unresolved D. CDR3 length equals 15 residues. Germline CDR1 and CDR2: KGHDR and SFDVKD. V was trimmed by 3 bases and J by 0 bases, leaving 10 bases between them. Here the CDR3 reads CATSDPLMANYGYTF. The DNA for the CDR3 is TGTGCCACCAGTGATCCACTCATGGCTAACTATGGCTACACCTTC.